A selection of T cell receptor beta chains follows, all from one sample in a study of CD8+CD57+ T cells in acquired aplastic anemia. TCRdb re-analysed the reads in MiXCR, keeping a single row per CDR3 protein. Here the sample spans over 250,000 distinct CDR3 sequences, about 50% being singletons. The sample consisted of sorted CD4+, CD8+, or CD8+CD57+ T cells (not recorded which) from PBMCs. Receptors originate from a human donor with aplastic anemia. The CDR3 runs from the conserved cysteine through the conserved F or W. The D gene is left open where the match is weak. Clone size is not always given. Where it is, it says once, few, many or a class for expanded clones.

j_call v_call d_call clone_size cdr3_nt cdr3_aa
TRBJ2-5 TRBV20-1 . many TGCAGTGCTCTACCTAAAGAGACCCAGTACTTC CSALPKETQYF
TRBJ2-1 TRBV3-1 TRBD2 many TGTGCCAGCAGCCAAGTAGCCTTAGGGGGTAGCGGGAGTCAGCAGTTCTTC CASSQVALGGSGSQQFF
TRBJ1-1 TRBV5-1 . . TGCGCCAGCAGTCCTACGAAGGGAGGGGTGAACACTGAAGCTTTCTTT CASSPTKGGVNTEAFF
TRBJ2-3 TRBV24-1 . . TGTGCCACCAGTGATTCTGCTGAGAAGCAGTATTTT CATSDSAEKQYF
TRBJ1-6 TRBV6-1 TRBD1 many TGTGCCAGCAGTGAAGCCGGGACAGGGTTTTCACCCCTCCACTTT CASSEAGTGFSPLHF
TRBJ1-2 TRBV2 . few TGTGCCAGCAGTGCTTACAGCCGACTCTATGGCTACACCTTC CASSAYSRLYGYTF
TRBJ1-6 TRBV2 . few TGTGCCAGCAGTGCTGAACTTAACAATTCACCCCTCCACTTT CASSAELNNSPLHF
TRBJ1-1 TRBV10-3 TRBD1 . TGTGCCATCAGTTCAACAGGGGCAGACACTGAAGCTTTCTTT CAISSTGADTEAFF
TRBJ2-3 TRBV29-1 TRBD2 . TGCAGCGTTGCCCGAGCGGGGGGGCGCACAGATACGCAGTATTTT CSVARAGGRTDTQYF
TRBJ2-2 TRBV7-6 . once TGTGCCAGCAGCTTAGGTCGGGACACCGGGGAGCTGTTTTTT CASSLGRDTGELFF
TRBJ2-2 TRBV20-1 . . TGCAGTGCTAGAGGACCTTGGGAGGGGGAGCTGTTTTTT CSARGPWEGELFF
TRBJ2-7 TRBV6-1 TRBD1 once TGTGCCAGCAGTGATACCGGGACAGGCTACGAGCAGTACTTC CASSDTGTGYEQYF